The sequence of this T cell receptor (beta chain) was determined in a study of T-cell reconstitution after alpha-beta-depleted transplantation in children. Preparation of the TCRbeta library was carried out with unique molecular identifiers. TCRdb redid the calling of the PCR reads with MiXCR, one entry per CDR3 protein. The sample lists around 270,000 distinct CDR3 sequences; over 9% were seen once. This clonotype was detected ten times or more. What it recognizes is unknown. Study-wide results and limits: Newly made T cells mostly supplied T-cell counts and diversity one year after transplant. After transplant, at about two months, alpha-beta T cells were reportedly derived from several hundred expanded graft clones.

The sample here was PBMCs, taken before TCRalphabeta/CD19-depleted stem cell transplant. The receptor comes from a boy in the first two years of life with acute myeloid leukemia, due to receive a stem cell transplant.

The CDR3: CASSPSRGFSYEQYF. The CDR3 nucleotides read TGTGCCAGCAGCCCCTCGAGGGGTTTCTCCTACGAGCAGTACTTC. The V and J genes are TRBV13 and TRBJ2-7; possibly TRBD1 or TRBD2 for D (5 bases each). The CDR3 extends over 15 amino acids. Germline CDR1 is PRHDT and CDR2 is FYEKMQ (reference sequence). Deletions cut 5 bases from V and 0 bases from J, with 14 bases between.